Each of the 21 T cell receptor beta chains below was sequenced from the same sample in a study of blood T cells in healthy people across ages (dated by TCRdb to 2015 to 2017). Libraries were prepared through 5' RACE. The sequencing machine was an Illumina HiSeq 2500. A second about 6 to 11 cycle PCR used a sample-barcoded 5' primer and a J-beta primer mix. The public reads were reprocessed in TCRdb via fastp at Q25 and MiXCR, keeping in-frame beta chains. Entries are consolidated by CDR3 protein sequence, retaining the most common genes and DNA. This sample comprises hundreds of thousands of distinct CDR3 sequences, around 26% of them detected only once. Roughly 17% of the sample rests with the top ten. Material for sequencing was blood. Every receptor here comes from a woman aged 80 or over in good health.

On this clonotype: A read error may be the cause here, since a much bigger clone is one base away. This chain links TRBV28 with TRBJ2-4; TRBD2 aligns across 15 bases. The better agreement between TRBJ2-7 and the DNA end casts doubt on the J call. Germline CDR1 is MDHEN and CDR2 is SYDVKM. This CDR3 spans 18 amino acids. The CDR3 coding sequence is TGTGCCAGCAGTGGACTAGCGGGGGGGCCAGAATTATATCACGAGCAGTACTTC. Translating it yields CASSGLAGGPELYHEQYF.

This clonotype has ten or more counts. The V gene is TRBV7-2, the J gene TRBJ2-1; tentative D call: TRBD2 (5 bases). V shed 1 base and J shed 5 bases, with 12 bases lying between them. Germline V gene data show CDR1 as SGHTA and CDR2 as FQGNSA. The CDR3 consists of 15 residues. The CDR3 loop is CASSLVPSRNNEQFF. CDR3 coding DNA: TGTGCCAGCAGCTTAGTCCCTAGCAGGAACAATGAGCAGTTCTTC.

There are many counts of this clonotype. The gene calls are TRBV4-2 and TRBJ1-1; a possible D gene is TRBD1 (5 bases). V was cut by 0 bases and J by 5 bases, with 16 bases left in between. CDR1 is LGHNA, CDR2 YNFKEQ, per germline. This CDR3 is built from 16 residues. The CDR3 here is CASSQDLRQGWTEAFF. The CDR3, as DNA: TGTGCCAGCAGCCAAGATCTTCGGCAGGGATGGACTGAAGCTTTCTTT.

The rearrangement links TRBV11-2 to TRBJ1-4; 7 nucleotides line up with TRBD1. The ends lost 6 bases at V and 0 bases at J; junction bases unmatched: 4. The CDR3 sequence is 15 residues long. In germline, CDR1 is SGHAT, CDR2 FQNNGV. The CDR3 bases are TGTGCCAGCAGTTGGCAGGGGGCAACTAATGAAAAACTGTTTTTT. Translation: CASSWQGATNEKLFF.

Many counts were recorded for this clonotype. The rearrangement links TRBV11-2 to TRBJ2-7, with TRBD1 matching 8 bases. Germline trimming cut 5 bases from V and 6 bases from J; bases unmatched to any gene: 6. The CDR3 runs 13 residues. Per germline, CDR1 SGHAT and CDR2 FQNNGV. The CDR3 sequence: CASSGPGGLEQYF. The DNA for the CDR3 is TGTGCCAGCAGCGGGCCAGGGGGCCTCGAGCAGTACTTC.

This clonotype was detected many times. This sequence joins TRBV20-1 and TRBJ1-1; D is ambiguous. Between the trimmed V and J ends, which lost 1 base and 0 bases, there was a span of 3 bases. The CDR3 consists of 12 residues. The V gene's germline CDR1 is DFQATT and CDR2 SNEGSKA (reference sequence). This chain's CDR3 is CSARVVNTEAFF. The CDR3 DNA reads as TGCAGTGCTAGAGTTGTGAACACTGAAGCTTTCTTT.

At least ten counts were recorded for this clonotype. In DNA, the CDR3 is TGTGCCAGCAGCCAGCCTAAAAATAACTACGAGCAGTACTTC. Translated: CASSQPKNNYEQYF. The V gene is TRBV13, the J gene TRBJ2-7, with D unresolved. Germline V gives CDR1 PRHDT, CDR2 FYEKMQ (reference sequence). The CDR3 sequence is 14 residues long. Trimming shortened V by 5 bases and J by 3 bases, and 14 bases separated the two germline ends.

The chain employs TRBV6-5 and TRBJ2-5, with 7 bases lining up with TRBD2. J gave up 10 bases and V 2 bases, and 13 bases lay outside the gene matches. The germline CDR1 and CDR2 sequences are MNHEY and SVGAGI. This CDR3 contains 15 residues. This CDR3 reads CASSYGGTTKVGQYF. For the CDR3, the DNA is TGTGCCAGCAGTTACGGGGGGACTACAAAAGTGGGCCAGTACTTC.

The chain recombines TRBV7-2 with TRBJ2-5, with TRBD1 as a possible D gene (6 bases). Gene TRBJ2-7 matches the end of the DNA better, so the J call may be wrong. CDR1 and CDR2 (germline): SGHTA, FQGNSA. CDR3 size: 15 residues. CDR3 in amino acids: CASSLGGTQHGEQYF. CDR3 in DNA: TGTGCCAGCAGCTTAGGGGGGACACAACATGGCGAGCAGTACTTC.

This clonotype was detected many times. The V and J genes are TRBV7-9 and TRBJ1-4; unclear D gene. The CDR3 extends over 15 amino acids. The germline gives CDR1 SEHNR, CDR2 FQNEAQ (reference sequence). The ends were cut back, 4 bases at V and 0 bases at J, with 9 bases in the middle. CDR3 bases: TGTGCCAGCAGCTCACAGATGACAACTAATGAAAAACTGTTTTTT. Its translation: CASSSQMTTNEKLFF.

In this sample, this clonotype turned up a few times. The V call is TRBV10-3, the J call TRBJ1-4; no reliable D call. Germline loops: CDR1 ENHRY, CDR2 SYGVKD. The V and J ends lost 5 bases and 8 bases respectively, with 12 bases between them. The CDR3 runs to 13 residues. CDR3 nucleotide sequence: TGTGCCATCAGTAGGGAGATTGGCGAAAAACTGTTTTTT. Its translation is CAISREIGEKLFF.

The chain recombines TRBV4-2 with TRBJ2-5; no definite D call. The DNA end favors TRBJ2-7, so the J call may be wrong. The CDR3 has 14 amino acids. CDR1 and CDR2 (germline): LGHNA, YNFKEQ. This chain's CDR3 is CASSQESAAYEQYF. The CDR3 DNA reads as TGTGCCAGCAGCCAGGAAAGTGCCGCCTACGAGCAGTACTTC.

The table lists this clonotype with many counts. The rearrangement uses TRBV4-3 and TRBJ1-2, with D possibly being TRBD1 (6 bases). Trimming removed 6 bases from V and 4 bases from J, with 12 bases in between. This CDR3 contains 13 residues. Germline V CDR1 and CDR2: LGHNA, YSLEER. CDR3 nucleotide sequence: TGCGCCAGCAGTCGCCCAGGGGTCTATGGCTACACCTTC. Translated: CASSRPGVYGYTF.

The sample holds many counts of this clonotype. The chain carries TRBV12-3 or TRBV12-4 and TRBJ1-5; a possible D gene is TRBD1 (6 bases). The CDR3 loop spans 15 amino acids. The V end was cut by 6 bases, the J end by 0 bases, with 12 bases between. The chain's CDR3 is CASSLGQISNQPQHF. Written as DNA, the CDR3 is TGTGCCAGCAGCCTCGGACAGATTAGCAATCAGCCCCAGCATTTT.

For the CDR3, the DNA is TGCAGTGCCCTTGGGGCTGTTTCCTACGAGCAGTACTTC. Amino acid sequence: CSALGAVSYEQYF. The V gene is TRBV20-1, the J gene TRBJ2-7; D possibly corresponds to TRBD1 (5 bases). With 6 bases removed from V and 1 base from J, the gap between germline ends came to 13 bases. The germline V gene encodes CDR1 DFQATT and CDR2 SNEGSKA (reference sequence). This CDR3 region has 13 residues.

This clonotype was counted many times. The CDR3 region has the DNA TGTGCCAGCAGCTTACCAGGGGGAAACTATGGCTACACCTTC. Translation: CASSLPGGNYGYTF. The genes are TRBV7-2 and TRBJ1-2; 7 nucleotides match TRBD1. This CDR3 comprises 14 residues. Losses at the gene ends were 2 bases for V and 2 bases for J; bases not matched to a gene: 2. Germline V lookup: CDR1 SGHTA, CDR2 FQGNSA.

This clonotype was seen only a few times. This chain links TRBV5-1 with TRBJ2-1, with D perhaps matching TRBD1 (5 bases). This CDR3 spans 15 amino acids. Germline V gene data show CDR1 as SGHRS and CDR2 as YFSETQ. The V gene lost 1 base and the J gene lost 10 bases, with 18 bases spanning the gap. CDR3 bases: TGCGCCAGCAGCTTGTCAGGGAACCACTACAGCGAGCAGTTCTTC. This encodes CASSLSGNHYSEQFF. The whole variable domain, filled in from reference TRBV5-1 and TRBJ2-1, reads KAGVTQTPRYLIKTRGQQVTLSCSPISGHRSVSWYQQTPGQGLQFLFEYFSETQRNKGNFPGRFSGRQFSNSRSEMNVSTLELGDSALYLCASSLSGNHYSEQFFGPGTRLTVL.

This clonotype came up many times. The chain links TRBV4-2 to TRBJ1-2; D is undetermined. The CDR3 is made up of 12 amino acids. Germline V lookup: CDR1 LGHNA, CDR2 YNFKEQ. With 0 bases removed from V and 8 bases from J, the gap between germline ends came to 7 bases. The CDR3 sequence: CASSQEVRGYTF. CDR3 coding DNA: TGTGCCAGCAGCCAAGAAGTGAGGGGCTACACCTTC.

This chain links TRBV27 with TRBJ2-5; 9 positions match TRBD1. The V and J ends lost 4 bases and 1 base, in that order; junction bases with no gene match: 13. Germline CDR1 is MNHEY and CDR2 is SMNVEV (reference sequence). The CDR3 sequence is 18 residues long. The CDR3 sequence is CASSSPVDRGAPQETQYF. As DNA, the CDR3 is TGTGCCAGCAGTTCGCCCGTTGACAGGGGGGCCCCCCAAGAGACCCAGTACTTC.

About this clonotype: This may stem from a read error, because a much larger clone lies one nucleotide away. This chain links TRBV12-3 or TRBV12-4 with TRBJ2-3; 8 nucleotides align to TRBD2. Losses at the gene ends were 7 bases for V and 4 bases for J; bases not matched to a gene: 10. The CDR3 covers 15 residues. The DNA for the CDR3 is TGTGCCAGCAAGGTCGGACTAGCTATGGCAGATACGCAGTATTTT. It codes for CASKVGLAMADTQYF.

This rearrangement joins TRBV29-1 to TRBJ1-1, with a possible D match to TRBD1 (5 bases). Per the germline V gene, CDR1 is SQVTM and CDR2 is ANQGSEA. This CDR3 is 12 amino acids long. The CDR3 reads CGSTGPNTEAFF. In nucleotides, the CDR3 is TGCGGTTCTACGGGGCCGAACACTGAAGCTTTCTTT.